The present T cell receptor beta chain was sequenced within a study of blood T cell repertoires in COVID-19. Study details: Collection of acute and convalescent COVID-19 samples took place in the United States, Italy and Spain. The cDNA or gDNA used as material had been derived from T cells, B-cell-depleted T cells, or PBMCs.

Enrolment of Seattle patients took place during active infection, and they were followed longitudinally. As handled by the study authors: Amplification of reference gene primers was used by the study to estimate nucleated cell counts. Profiled with immunoSEQ multiplex PCR; TCRdb holds only in-frame clones, not every one. V and J calls and clone size are copied from that table; D and trimming were computed from the DNA. The sample carries fewer than 350,000 clones, 90% recorded once. CDR3 length equals 15 residues. The V and J ends lost 8 bases and 5 bases respectively, with 20 bases between them. The gene calls are TRBV23-1 and TRBJ2-3; D might be TRBD1 (5 bases). TRBV23-1 is flagged as an ORF with uncertain function. Sequencing used peripheral blood. This TCR was recovered from a woman aged 30 to 39 with COVID-19, enrolled during active disease. Here the CDR3 DNA reads TGCGCCAGCTTTATGCTAGGGGTTCGCAAAGATACGCAGTATTTT. Its translation is CASFMLGVRKDTQYF.